Presented here are 17 T cell receptor beta chains from one specimen sequenced in a study of identical twins. One entry per CDR3 protein, called by TCRdb with MiXCR from the 5' RACE reads. This sample carries over 550,000 distinct CDR3 sequences, less than 9% of them seen once, and the ten largest clones take roughly 1.5%. The sample was also linked to a second study, of yellow fever vaccine responses in identical twins.

The sequencing sample was made of PBMCs. The receptors derive from a woman aged 18-29 years in good health.

This clonotype has just a few counts. This sequence joins TRBV24-1 and TRBJ2-7; D possibly uses TRBD1 or TRBD2 (5 bases each). V lost 2 bases, J lost 2 bases, and 12 bases lay in between. Per germline, CDR1 KGHDR and CDR2 SFDVKD. This CDR3 has 15 residues. In nucleotides, the CDR3 is TGTGCCACCAGTGATTGGACTGGGGCCGCCTACGAGCAGTACTTC. It encodes CATSDWTGAAYEQYF.

There are a few counts of this clonotype. The V and J genes are TRBV12-3 or TRBV12-4 and TRBJ2-2; TRBD1 aligns across 7 bases. V shed 5 bases and J 0 bases; nucleotides not matched to a gene: 3. The CDR3 totals 15 residues. CDR3 bases: TGTGCCAGCAGTCCCGGACAGGCGAACACCGGGGAGCTGTTTTTT. Residues: CASSPGQANTGELFF.

Only a few counts were recorded for this clonotype. This chain links TRBV2 with TRBJ2-6; no reliable D call. The germline gives CDR1 SNHLY, CDR2 FYNNEI. The CDR3 is made up of 17 amino acids. V was pared by 6 bases and J by 1 base, with 16 bases between. CDR3 sequence: CASSREQSLSGANVLTF. The CDR3, as DNA: TGTGCCAGCAGCCGCGAACAGTCCCTTTCTGGGGCCAACGTCCTGACTTTC.

This clonotype was detected only a few times. The V gene is TRBV7-9, the J gene TRBJ2-5; TRBD2 matches at 10 bases. The CDR3 is made up of 16 amino acids. The germline V gene has CDR1 SEHNR and CDR2 FQNEAQ (reference sequence). The V gene end was trimmed by 5 bases and the J gene end by 4 bases; junction bases not matched to a gene: 10. DNA for the CDR3: TGTGCCAGCAGCAAACCTGGGCTAGCGGGGGTAGAGACCCAGTACTTC. Translating gives CASSKPGLAGVETQYF.

This clonotype has ten or more counts. V usage is TRBV5-1 and J usage is TRBJ2-7, with 8 bases fitting TRBD2. V was clipped by 5 bases and J by 2 bases; unmatched bases: 3. CDR3 length equals 13 residues. Germline assignment: CDR1 SGHRS and CDR2 YFSETQ. The chain's CDR3 is CASSFSGTYEQYF. In DNA, the CDR3 is TGCGCCAGCAGTTTTAGCGGGACCTACGAGCAGTACTTC.

This clonotype was seen more than once but under ten times. The rearrangement links TRBV5-1 to TRBJ2-1; tentatively, D is TRBD1 (6 bases). The CDR3 sequence is 14 residues long. CDR1 and CDR2 from the germline V gene are SGHRS and YFSETQ. V dropped 3 bases and J dropped 5 bases, with 12 bases sitting between them. The CDR3 DNA reads TGCGCCAGCAGCTCGACAGGCCCCAACAATGAGCAGTTCTTC. Amino acid sequence: CASSSTGPNNEQFF.

This clonotype was seen just once. The rearrangement links TRBV5-6 to TRBJ2-5; possibly TRBD1 for D (6 bases). The germline V gene encodes CDR1 SGHDT and CDR2 YYEEEE. This CDR3 region has 16 residues. The V end lost 7 bases, the J end lost 4 bases, and 23 bases lay between the germline ends. The CDR3 spells CASGPWRHRDVETQYF. CDR3 sequence (DNA): TGTGCCAGCGGCCCCTGGCGGCACAGGGATGTAGAGACCCAGTACTTC. The whole variable domain, remainder taken from reference TRBV5-6 and TRBJ2-5, is DAGVTQSPTHLIKTRGQQVTLRCSPKSGHDTVSWYQQALGQGPQFIFQYYEEEERQRGNFPDRFSGHQFPNYSSELNVNALLLGDSALYLCASGPWRHRDVETQYFGPGTRLLVL.

This clonotype was seen a handful of times. The genes are TRBV5-1 and TRBJ2-3; 8 nucleotides align to TRBD1. Germline V gene lookup returns CDR1 SGHRS and CDR2 YFSETQ. The CDR3 runs to 15 residues. Germline trimming cut 4 bases from V and 4 bases from J; bases unmatched to any gene: 8. CDR3 amino acids: CASSPTGDFADTQYF. The CDR3, as DNA: TGCGCCAGCAGCCCGACAGGGGATTTCGCAGATACGCAGTATTTT.

This clonotype has more than one count but fewer than ten. The V gene is TRBV7-2, the J gene TRBJ1-1, with a possible D match to TRBD1 (6 bases). The CDR3 is 15 amino acids. The germline CDR1 and CDR2 sequences are SGHTA and FQGNSA. V lost 4 bases and J lost 1, with 13 bases in between. The CDR3 DNA reads as TGTGCCAGCAGCTGGGGGCTGGGGACGAACACTGAAGCTTTCTTT. Translating it yields CASSWGLGTNTEAFF.

V is TRBV18 and J is TRBJ1-5; a weak D match, TRBD1 (5 bases). Germline-derived CDR1 and CDR2 are KGHSH and LQKENI. The CDR3 has 16 amino acids. V was shortened by 6 bases and J by 2 bases, with 17 bases between the two germline ends. CDR3: CASSRDGRSGNQPQHF. The DNA of the CDR3 is TGTGCCAGCTCGCGGGACGGGCGGTCGGGCAATCAGCCCCAGCATTTT. The complete variable domain, with remaining parts taken from reference TRBV18 and TRBJ1-5, reads NAGVMQNPRHLVRRRGQEARLRCSPMKGHSHVYWYRQLPEEGLKFMVYLQKENIIDESGMPKERFSAEFPKEGPSILRIQQVVRGDSAAYFCASSRDGRSGNQPQHFGDGTRLSIL.

This clonotype was observed many times. The V call is TRBV28, the J call TRBJ1-1; 9 positions agree with TRBD1. Germline V gene lookup returns CDR1 MDHEN and CDR2 SYDVKM. The CDR3 runs 16 residues. V gave up 6 bases and J gave up 1 base; unmatched junction bases: 9. The CDR3 DNA is TGTGCCAGCAGGACCCTAATGGACAGGGGGAACACTGAAGCTTTCTTT. As protein: CASRTLMDRGNTEAFF.

The chain uses TRBV20-1 and TRBJ2-5; 7 nucleotides line up with TRBD1. CDR1 is DFQATT and CDR2 is SNEGSKA in the germline V gene (reference sequence). Trimming removed 5 bases from V and 0 bases from J; junction bases left unmatched: 6. The CDR3 is made up of 14 amino acids. The CDR3 DNA is TGCAGTGCTGACAGGGTGCTAGACCAAGAGACCCAGTACTTC. Protein: CSADRVLDQETQYF.

The chain employs TRBV20-1 and TRBJ2-3; D possibly corresponds to TRBD2 (6 bases). The CDR3 has 14 amino acids. V was clipped by 3 bases and J by 3 bases, with 13 bases between them. CDR1 is DFQATT and CDR2 is SNEGSKA in the germline V gene (reference sequence). CDR3: CSASGGGLTDTQYF. The CDR3 nucleotides are TGCAGTGCTAGCGGGGGAGGTCTAACAGATACGCAGTATTTT.

There are many counts of this clonotype. The rearrangement uses TRBV3-1 and TRBJ1-1, with TRBD1 matching over 7 bases. CDR3 size: 15 residues. Germline V lookup: CDR1 LGHDT, CDR2 YNNKEL (reference sequence). With V trimmed by 4 bases and J by 3 bases, 8 bases remained unmatched. CDR3 DNA: TGTGCCAGCAGCCTCGGAACAGGGGCCCACACTGAAGCTTTCTTT. It translates to CASSLGTGAHTEAFF.

In this sample, this clonotype turned up a few times. CDR3 in amino acids: CASSDGTMDGYTF. The CDR3 DNA reads TGTGCCAGCAGCGATGGGACTATGGATGGCTACACCTTC. V gene TRBV7-9 combines with J gene TRBJ1-2, with TRBD1 as a possible D gene (5 bases). CDR3 length equals 13 residues. Trimming shortened V by 5 bases and J by 6 bases, and 13 bases separated the two germline ends. In germline, CDR1 is SEHNR, CDR2 FQNEAQ (reference sequence).

In its sample, this clonotype was seen many times. The gene calls are TRBV2 and TRBJ1-5; D might be TRBD1 (5 bases). This CDR3 contains 15 residues. The germline V gene encodes CDR1 SNHLY and CDR2 FYNNEI. Deletions cut 7 bases from V and 5 bases from J, with 18 bases between. CDR3 sequence (DNA): TGTGCCAGCAAAGGGGAAAAAGGACCGTATCAGCCCCAGCATTTT. The encoded protein is CASKGEKGPYQPQHF.

This clonotype was detected only a few times. The rearrangement joins TRBV4-1 to TRBJ2-7; 7 bases are a match to TRBD1. In germline, CDR1 is MGHRA, CDR2 YSYEKL. This CDR3 comprises 17 residues. The ends lost 4 bases at V and 4 bases at J; junction bases unmatched: 16. CDR3 nucleotide sequence: TGCGCCAGCAGCCTACTTGGGACAGCCGAATCCCATTACGAGCAGTACTTC. Its translation is CASSLLGTAESHYEQYF.